The source of this TCR beta chain is a study of response to subunit inactivated influenza vaccine listed by TCRdb under 2018. Regarding the study in general: The study used deep quantitative T cell receptor repertoire profiling to track responses to a trivalent subunit inactivated influenza vaccine. Study-wide conclusions, independent of this receptor: According to the authors, only a limited number of new T cells may be recruited by each seasonal influenza vaccination.

Note on this clonotype: What antigen it recognizes has not been identified. It has no much larger one-base neighbor in the sample; base qualities were not kept.

From the cysteine through the phenylalanine, the CDR3 covers 18 amino acids. The entry retains the CDR3 DNA only, 54 bases that are in frame from base 1. The germline V gene yields MNHEY for CDR1 and SVGEGT for CDR2. Cut back by 2 bases and 0 bases, the V and J ends lie 17 bases apart. Library preparation was by RT-PCR. Sequencing was performed on an Illumina HiSeq 2500. The public reads were reanalyzed by TCRdb: fastp trimming at Q25, MiXCR alignment, in-frame beta chains only. Every distinct CDR3 protein forms one entry, paired with its most common genes and DNA. This sample gives 650,000 to 800,000 distinct CDR3 sequences in total; around 14% of them show up just once. 6% to 7% of the sample is held by the ten biggest clonotypes.

The receptor comes from a man aged 50-60 years who received an inactivated influenza vaccine. Donor details come from another sample of the same person, matched by shared clones. The sample consisted of PBMCs from blood, taken roughly 15 days before vaccination. The sequence links TRBV6-2 or TRBV6-3 to TRBJ1-5, with no reliable assignment of the D segment. The CDR3 in this case is CASSYKTGETYSNQPQHF. The nucleotide sequence is TGTGCCAGCAGTTACAAGACCGGGGAAACCTATAGCAATCAGCCCCAGCATTTT.